These 21 T cell receptor beta chains originate from one sample sequenced in a study of control samples from healthy donors and cancer patients. TCRdb keeps only in-frame clones here, not all; method: immunoSEQ multiplex PCR. Counted here are 40,000 or so clones, 65% to 85% occurring once; the ten biggest clones make up roughly 21%. Sequencing was performed on PBMCs. The receptors shown here come from a woman aged 55-69 years with lung cancer.

CDR3 DNA sequence: TGTGCCAGCAGTTACGATGACGGGAGCGAGCAGTTCTTC. It translates to CASSYDDGSEQFF. V usage is TRBV6-5 and J usage is TRBJ2-1, with a weak D call TRBD2 (6 bases). Per the germline V gene, CDR1 is MNHEY and CDR2 is SVGAGI. The CDR3 loop spans 13 amino acids. Trimming removed 2 bases from V and 10 bases from J, with 12 bases in between.

J is TRBJ2-2 and V is TRBV19; perhaps TRBD2 as D (5 bases). The V gene's germline CDR1 is LNHDA and CDR2 SQIVND (reference sequence). Trimming shortened V by 7 bases and J by 7 bases, and 13 bases separated the two germline ends. CDR3 length equals 13 residues. The CDR3 nucleotides are TGTGCCAGTACCCAGCGGACGCTCGGGGAGCTGTTTTTT. Its translation: CASTQRTLGELFF.

V is TRBV14 and J is TRBJ1-3; no definite D call. Between the trimmed V and J ends, which lost 4 bases and 4 bases, there was a span of 14 bases. Germline loops: CDR1 SGHDN, CDR2 FVKESK. The CDR3 loop spans 15 amino acids. CDR3 loop: CASSPYGLRGNTIYF. In nucleotides, the CDR3 is TGTGCCAGCAGCCCCTACGGGCTCAGGGGAAACACCATATATTTT.

The rearrangement links TRBV5-1 to TRBJ2-5; 7 bases match TRBD2. CDR1 SGHRS and CDR2 YFSETQ come from the germline V gene. V dropped 0 bases and J dropped 4; count of bases not matched to a gene: 9. The CDR3 is made up of 16 amino acids. Here the CDR3 reads CASSLATAGARETQYF. The CDR3 DNA is TGCGCCAGCAGCTTGGCAACGGCGGGAGCCAGAGAGACCCAGTACTTC.

The rearrangement links TRBV27 to TRBJ2-1; 8 nucleotides agree with TRBD2. Germline CDR1 is MNHEY and CDR2 is SMNVEV (reference sequence). Trimming removed 3 bases from V and 7 bases from J; junction bases left unmatched: 8. CDR3 length: 15 amino acids. This chain's CDR3 is CASSFTGGAGNEQFF. In DNA, the CDR3 is TGTGCCAGCAGTTTCACGGGGGGGGCCGGGAATGAGCAGTTCTTC.

The chain employs TRBV5-1 and TRBJ1-1; no definite D call. The CDR3 runs 16 residues. Germline loops: CDR1 SGHRS, CDR2 YFSETQ. V lost 0 bases and J lost 7, with 19 bases in between. The CDR3 sequence is CASSLAPGPRFGEAFF. DNA of the CDR3: TGCGCCAGCAGCTTGGCCCCAGGACCTCGTTTCGGTGAAGCTTTCTTT.

The CDR3 sequence: CASSLRASGNPDTQYF. CDR3 bases: TGTGCCAGCAGCTTGCGGGCTTCAGGGAACCCAGATACGCAGTATTTT. The V and J genes are TRBV5-8 and TRBJ2-3, with D perhaps matching TRBD1 (5 bases). V was cut by 1 base and J by 4 bases, with 16 bases left in between. The CDR3 spans 16 residues. Germline CDR1 is SGHTS and CDR2 is YDEGEE.

This clone has just a few counts. The chain combines TRBV29-1 with TRBJ2-3; the D is unclear. Trimming stripped 4 bases from V and 6 bases from J, with 11 bases between. This CDR3 region has 12 residues. The germline gives CDR1 SQVTM, CDR2 ANQGSEA. CDR3 sequence: CSVGFYMDTQYF. In DNA, the CDR3 is TGCAGCGTTGGTTTTTACATGGATACGCAGTATTTT.

V and J are TRBV19 and TRBJ2-7, with D uncertain. This CDR3 is built from 15 residues. The germline CDR1 and CDR2 sequences are LNHDA and SQIVND (reference sequence). The V gene lost 4 bases and the J gene lost 0 bases, with 13 bases spanning the gap. CDR3 bases: TGTGCCAGTAGTAGTTCAGACTGGAGCTCCTACGAGCAGTACTTC. This encodes CASSSSDWSSYEQYF.

This clone has only one observation. This chain uses TRBV9 with TRBJ2-5; 8 nucleotides match TRBD1. V gave up 4 bases and J gave up 5 bases; unmatched junction bases: 4. CDR1 and CDR2 from the germline V gene are SGDLS and YYNGEE. The CDR3 is 13 residues long. The CDR3 nucleotides read TGTGCCAGCAGCCGGACAGGGCAGGAGACCCAGTACTTC. Amino acid sequence: CASSRTGQETQYF.

This sequence joins TRBV6-2 or TRBV6-3 and TRBJ2-1; D might be TRBD1 (5 bases). Germline V CDR1 and CDR2: MNHEY, SVGEGT. Trimming pared 6 bases from V and 5 bases from J, leaving 14 bases between. CDR3 length equals 14 residues. The CDR3 loop reads CASSLRQGNNEQFF. Written as DNA, the CDR3 is TGTGCCAGCAGCCTACGTCAGGGAAACAATGAGCAGTTCTTC.

V usage is TRBV10-2 and J usage is TRBJ2-3; tentatively, D is TRBD1 or TRBD2 (5 bases each). Trimming took off 6 bases at V and 6 bases at J, with 10 bases between the two ends. Germline V gene sequence: CDR1 WSHSY, CDR2 SAAADI. CDR3 length equals 12 residues. CDR3 region: CASRTGADTQYF. The CDR3 bases are TGCGCCAGCAGAACCGGGGCGGATACGCAGTATTTT.

V usage is TRBV10-3 and J usage is TRBJ2-5; 15 bases agree with TRBD2. This CDR3 has 16 residues. From germline, CDR1 is ENHRY and CDR2 SYGVKD. J gave up 5 bases and V 10 bases, and 11 bases lay outside the gene matches. The CDR3 bases are TGTGCCACCGCCTGGACTAGCGGGGGGGCCCAGGAGACCCAGTACTTC. Amino acid sequence: CATAWTSGGAQETQYF.

This chain links TRBV21-1 with TRBJ2-2; whether TRBD2, the table's D call, matches the DNA was not checked. TRBV21-1 is tagged as a pseudogene. This CDR3 comprises 16 residues. The CDR3 loop reads CASSVTRGRCTGELFF. For the CDR3, the DNA is TGTGCCAGCAGCGTTACACGAGGCCGCTGCACCGGGGAGCTGTTTTTT.

In its sample, this clone was seen a few times. The V call is TRBV20-1, the J call TRBJ2-5; D call uncertain. Trimming removed 4 bases from V and 6 bases from J, with 9 bases in between. Per germline, CDR1 DFQATT and CDR2 SNEGSKA (reference sequence). CDR3 length: 11 amino acids. CDR3 amino acids: CSAKLSQTQYF. As DNA, the CDR3 is TGCAGTGCTAAGCTTTCGCAGACCCAGTACTTC.

The chain joins TRBV30 to TRBJ1-3; 9 bases are shared with TRBD1. V trimming: 5 bases; J trimming: 4 bases; junction bases outside the gene matches: 15. CDR3 length: 17 amino acids. Germline V CDR1 and CDR2: GTSNPN, SVGIG (reference sequence). The CDR3 coding sequence is TGTGCCTGGTCCCGGACAGGGGCCCCCAGGTGGGGAAACACCATATATTTT. Translation: CAWSRTGAPRWGNTIYF.

The CDR3 DNA reads as TGTGCCAGTAGCTCTGGAGGGGCCCGGAGTCAGCCCCAGCATTTT. This sequence encodes CASSSGGARSQPQHF. The chain carries TRBV19 and TRBJ1-5, with D possibly TRBD1 on 5 matching bases. Germline-derived CDR1 and CDR2 are LNHDA and SQIVND (reference sequence). CDR3 length: 15 residues. V lost 6 bases, J lost 6 bases, and 18 bases lay in between. The full variable domain, rest sourced from reference TRBV19 and TRBJ1-5, is DGGITQSPKYLFRKEGQNVTLSCEQNLNHDAMYWYRQDPGQGLRLIYYSQIVNDFQKGDIAEGYSVSREKKESFPLTVTSAQKNPTAFYLCASSSGGARSQPQHFGDGTRLSIL.

Note on this clone: The same CDR3 can be traced to other DNA sequences in this sample. The V gene is TRBV3-1 (or the pseudogene TRBV3-2), the J gene TRBJ2-1, with TRBD2 matching over 7 bases. The germline V gene has CDR1 LGHDT and CDR2 YNNKEL (reference sequence). This CDR3 has 16 residues. Trimming took 3 bases from V and 2 from J; bases not matched to a gene: 7. The CDR3 reads CASSHYGTNTYNEQFF. As DNA, the CDR3 is TGTGCCAGCAGCCACTACGGGACTAACACCTACAATGAGCAGTTCTTC.

The rearrangement joins TRBV6-5 to TRBJ2-7, with D perhaps being TRBD1 or TRBD2 (5 bases each). CDR1 is MNHEY, CDR2 SVGAGI, per germline. Trimming removed 5 bases at V and 4 bases at J, with 18 bases between. The CDR3 is 15 amino acids. The DNA of the CDR3 is TGTGCCAGCAGTCAAAGATGGGACCGTATATACGAGCAGTACTTC. Translated, it gives CASSQRWDRIYEQYF.

The chain employs TRBV5-1 and TRBJ1-2, with a weak D call TRBD1 (5 bases). The germline gives CDR1 SGHRS, CDR2 YFSETQ. V was clipped by 5 bases and J by 8 bases, with 19 bases between them. The CDR3 has 14 residues. The CDR3: CASRIQLGQNGYTF. In DNA, the CDR3 is TGCGCCAGCAGAATACAGTTGGGGCAGAACGGCTACACCTTC.

This chain uses TRBV5-5 with TRBJ1-5; a weak D match, TRBD1 (6 bases). The CDR3 contains 14 residues. V lost 7 bases, J lost 1 base, and 12 bases lay in between. The germline CDR1 and CDR2 sequences are SGHKS and YYEKEE (reference sequence). This CDR3 reads CASGVGTSNQPQHF. The CDR3 DNA reads as TGTGCCAGCGGCGTCGGGACAAGCAATCAGCCCCAGCATTTT.